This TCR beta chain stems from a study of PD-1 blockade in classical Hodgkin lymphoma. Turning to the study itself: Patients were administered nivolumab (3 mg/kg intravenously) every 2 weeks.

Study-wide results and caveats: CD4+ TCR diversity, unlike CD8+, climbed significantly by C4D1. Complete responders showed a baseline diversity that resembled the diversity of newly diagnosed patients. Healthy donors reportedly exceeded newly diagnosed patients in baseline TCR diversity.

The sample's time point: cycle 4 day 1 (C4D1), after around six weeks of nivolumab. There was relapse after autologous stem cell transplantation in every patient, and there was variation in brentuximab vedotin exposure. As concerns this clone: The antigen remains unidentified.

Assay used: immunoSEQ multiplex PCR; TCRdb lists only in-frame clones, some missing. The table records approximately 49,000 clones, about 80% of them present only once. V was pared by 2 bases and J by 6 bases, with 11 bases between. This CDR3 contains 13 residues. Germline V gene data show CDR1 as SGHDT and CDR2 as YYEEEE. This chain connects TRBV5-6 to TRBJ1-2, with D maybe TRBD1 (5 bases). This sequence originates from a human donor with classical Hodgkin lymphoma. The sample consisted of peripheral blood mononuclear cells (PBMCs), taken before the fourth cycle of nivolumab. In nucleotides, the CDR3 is TGTGCCAGCAGCTTCTGGGGGTTCAATGGCTACACCTTC. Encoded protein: CASSFWGFNGYTF.